This T cell receptor beta chain was recovered during a study of cytomegalovirus exposure and HLA in healthy donors. Whole-study findings and limits: Most subjects' HLA-A and HLA-B alleles were reportedly predicted from TCR beta sequences. In a later analysis, HLA-C alleles had the fewest associated TCRs, DRB1 alleles the most.

Both 60 Vbeta primers and 13 Jbeta primers went into the PCR. Libraries were prepared by immunoSEQ multiplex PCR; TCRdb keeps only in-frame clonotypes and omits some of them. The sample records 150,000 to 200,000 clones, roughly 76% being singletons. Worth noting for this clone: What it recognizes is unknown.

Germline V gene sequence: CDR1 MNHEY, CDR2 SMNVEV (reference sequence). V was shortened by 2 bases and J by 0 bases, with 21 bases between the two germline ends. The CDR3 is 19 amino acids. The gene calls are TRBV27 and TRBJ2-3; perhaps TRBD2 as D (5 bases). Sequencing was performed on PBMCs. The source is a woman aged 18-29 years in good health and CMV-seropositive. Here the CDR3 reads CASSLNWGLSGRSTDTQYF. Here the CDR3 DNA reads TGTGCCAGCAGTTTAAATTGGGGATTAAGCGGACGAAGCACAGATACGCAGTATTTT.